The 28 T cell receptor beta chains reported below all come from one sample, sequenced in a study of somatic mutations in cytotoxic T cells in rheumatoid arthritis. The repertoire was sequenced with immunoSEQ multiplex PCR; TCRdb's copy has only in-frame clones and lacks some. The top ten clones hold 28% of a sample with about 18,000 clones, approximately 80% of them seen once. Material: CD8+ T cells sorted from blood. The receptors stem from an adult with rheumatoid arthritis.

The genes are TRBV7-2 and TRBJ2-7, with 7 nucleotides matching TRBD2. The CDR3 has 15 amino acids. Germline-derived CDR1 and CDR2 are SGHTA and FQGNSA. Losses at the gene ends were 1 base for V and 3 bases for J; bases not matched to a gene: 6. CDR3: CASSLGTRSFYEQYF. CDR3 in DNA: TGTGCCAGCAGCTTAGGGACTAGATCTTTCTACGAGCAGTACTTC.

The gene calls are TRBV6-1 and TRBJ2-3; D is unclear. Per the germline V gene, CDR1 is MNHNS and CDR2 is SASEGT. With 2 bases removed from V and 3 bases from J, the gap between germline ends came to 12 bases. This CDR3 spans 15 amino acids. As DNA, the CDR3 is TGTGCCAGCAGTGAACTGGCAGATGGAACAGATACGCAGTATTTT. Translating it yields CASSELADGTDTQYF.

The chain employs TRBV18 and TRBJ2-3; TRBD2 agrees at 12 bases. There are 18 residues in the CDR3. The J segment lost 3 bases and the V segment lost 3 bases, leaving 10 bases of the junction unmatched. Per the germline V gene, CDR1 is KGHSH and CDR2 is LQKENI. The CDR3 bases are TGTGCCAGCTCACCTCCGTTGACTAGCGGGAGTGGGACAGATACGCAGTATTTT. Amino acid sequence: CASSPPLTSGSGTDTQYF.

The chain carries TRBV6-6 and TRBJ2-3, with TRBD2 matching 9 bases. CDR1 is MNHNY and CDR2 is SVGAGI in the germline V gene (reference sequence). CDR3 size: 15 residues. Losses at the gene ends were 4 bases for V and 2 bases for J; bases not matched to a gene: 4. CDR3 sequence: CASSSAGGVTDTQYF. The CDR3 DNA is TGTGCCAGCAGTTCAGCGGGGGGAGTCACAGATACGCAGTATTTT.

The CDR3, as DNA: TGTGCCAGCAGCTCAGAAGGGGGGGCTTTCTTT. It translates to CASSSEGGAFF. The chain uses TRBV7-2 and TRBJ1-1; D is possibly TRBD1 (6 bases). CDR3 length: 11 residues. The germline V gene has CDR1 SGHTA and CDR2 FQGNSA. V shed 4 bases and J shed 11 bases, with 11 bases lying between them.

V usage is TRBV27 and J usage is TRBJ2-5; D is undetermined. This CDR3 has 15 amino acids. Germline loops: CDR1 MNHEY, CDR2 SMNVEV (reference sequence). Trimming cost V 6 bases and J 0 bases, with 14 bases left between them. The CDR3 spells CASSLSGNNQETQYF. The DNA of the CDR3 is TGTGCCAGCAGCCTTTCAGGAAACAACCAAGAGACCCAGTACTTC.

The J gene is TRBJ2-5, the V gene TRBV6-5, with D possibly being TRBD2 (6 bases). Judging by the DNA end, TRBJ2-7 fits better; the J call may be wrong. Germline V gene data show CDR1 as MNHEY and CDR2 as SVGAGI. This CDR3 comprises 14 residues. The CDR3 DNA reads TGTGCCAGCAGTTACAGTCTGGGGACTTCCGAGCAGTACTTC. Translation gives CASSYSLGTSEQYF.

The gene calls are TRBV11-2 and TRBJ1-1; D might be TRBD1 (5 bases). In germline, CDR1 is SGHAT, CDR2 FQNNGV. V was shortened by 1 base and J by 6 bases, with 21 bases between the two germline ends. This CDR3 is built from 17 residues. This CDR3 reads CASSLAGSRRGRSEAFF. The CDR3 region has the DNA TGTGCCAGCAGCTTAGCAGGGTCGCGGAGGGGTAGGTCTGAAGCTTTCTTT.

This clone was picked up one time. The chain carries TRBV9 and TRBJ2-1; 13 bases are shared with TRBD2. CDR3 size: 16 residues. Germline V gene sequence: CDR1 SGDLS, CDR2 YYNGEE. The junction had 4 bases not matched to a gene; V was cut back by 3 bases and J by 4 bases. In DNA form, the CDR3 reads TGTGCCAGCAGCGCCTCGACTAGCGGGGGGTACAATGAGCAGTTCTTC. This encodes CASSASTSGGYNEQFF.

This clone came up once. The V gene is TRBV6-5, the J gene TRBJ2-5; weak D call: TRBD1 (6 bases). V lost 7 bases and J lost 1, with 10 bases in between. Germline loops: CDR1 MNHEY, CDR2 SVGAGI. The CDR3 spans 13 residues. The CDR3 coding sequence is TGTGCCAGCATAGACAGGTTCCAAGAGACCCAGTACTTC. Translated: CASIDRFQETQYF.

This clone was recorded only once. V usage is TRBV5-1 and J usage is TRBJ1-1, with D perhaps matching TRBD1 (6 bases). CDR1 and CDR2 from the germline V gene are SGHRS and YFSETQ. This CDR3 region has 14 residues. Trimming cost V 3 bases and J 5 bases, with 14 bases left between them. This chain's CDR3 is CASSSTGRGTEAFF. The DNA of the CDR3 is TGCGCCAGCAGCTCAACAGGGAGAGGAACTGAAGCTTTCTTT.

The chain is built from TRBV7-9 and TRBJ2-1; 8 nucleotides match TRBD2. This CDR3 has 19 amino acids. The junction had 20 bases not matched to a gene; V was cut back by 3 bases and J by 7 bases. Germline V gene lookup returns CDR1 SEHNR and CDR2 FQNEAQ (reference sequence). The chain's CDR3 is CASSFESWSGGPRGNEQFF. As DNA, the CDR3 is TGTGCCAGCAGCTTCGAGTCCTGGAGCGGGGGACCACGGGGGAATGAGCAGTTCTTC.

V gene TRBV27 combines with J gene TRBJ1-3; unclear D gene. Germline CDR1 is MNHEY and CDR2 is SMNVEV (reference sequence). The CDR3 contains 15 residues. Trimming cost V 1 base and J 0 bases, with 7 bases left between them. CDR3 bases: TGTGCCAGCAGTTTATTTCGGGGCTCTGGAAACACCATATATTTT. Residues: CASSLFRGSGNTIYF.

Here the CDR3 reads CASSPRLVWSGELFF. The CDR3, as DNA: TGTGCCAGCAGCCCCAGACTAGTTTGGAGCGGGGAGCTGTTTTTT. The genes are TRBV11-3 and TRBJ2-2, with TRBD2 as a possible D gene (6 bases). The CDR3 runs to 15 residues. V gave up 5 bases and J gave up 7 bases, with 17 bases separating them. CDR1 and CDR2 from the germline V gene are SGHNT and YENEEA.

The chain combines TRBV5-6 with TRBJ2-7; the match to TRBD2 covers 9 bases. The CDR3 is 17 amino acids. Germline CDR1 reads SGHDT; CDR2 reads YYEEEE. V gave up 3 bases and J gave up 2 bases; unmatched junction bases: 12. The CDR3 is CASSWGWGLAAAYEQYF. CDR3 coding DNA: TGTGCCAGCAGCTGGGGCTGGGGACTAGCCGCCGCCTACGAGCAGTACTTC. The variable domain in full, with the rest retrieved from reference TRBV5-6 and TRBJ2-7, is DAGVTQSPTHLIKTRGQQVTLRCSPKSGHDTVSWYQQALGQGPQFIFQYYEEEERQRGNFPDRFSGHQFPNYSSELNVNALLLGDSALYLCASSWGWGLAAAYEQYFGPGTRLTVT.

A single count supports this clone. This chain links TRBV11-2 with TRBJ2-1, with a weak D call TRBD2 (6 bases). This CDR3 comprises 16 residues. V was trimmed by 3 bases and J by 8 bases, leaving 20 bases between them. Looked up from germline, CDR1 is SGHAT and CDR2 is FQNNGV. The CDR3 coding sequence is TGTGCCAGCAGCTTGGCCCGCATGTGGGAGGTGGATGAGCAGTTCTTC. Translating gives CASSLARMWEVDEQFF. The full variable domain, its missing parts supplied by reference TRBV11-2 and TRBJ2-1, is EAGVAQSPRYKIIEKRQSVAFWCNPISGHATLYWYQQILGQGPKLLIQFQNNGVVDDSQLPKDRFSAERLKGVDSTLKIQPAKLEDSAVYLCASSLARMWEVDEQFFGPGTRLTVL.

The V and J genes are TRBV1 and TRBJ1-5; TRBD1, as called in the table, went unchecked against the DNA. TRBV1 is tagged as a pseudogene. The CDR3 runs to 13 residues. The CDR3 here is CTSSRQGTQPQHF. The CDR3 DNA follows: TGCACCAGCAGCCGACAGGGTACTCAGCCCCAGCATTTT.

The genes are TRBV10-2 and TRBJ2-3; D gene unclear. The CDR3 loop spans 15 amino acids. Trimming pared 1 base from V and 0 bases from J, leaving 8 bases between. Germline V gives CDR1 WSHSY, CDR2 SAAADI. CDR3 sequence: CASSEFGVSTDTQYF. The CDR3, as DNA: TGCGCCAGCAGTGAGTTCGGCGTCAGCACAGATACGCAGTATTTT.

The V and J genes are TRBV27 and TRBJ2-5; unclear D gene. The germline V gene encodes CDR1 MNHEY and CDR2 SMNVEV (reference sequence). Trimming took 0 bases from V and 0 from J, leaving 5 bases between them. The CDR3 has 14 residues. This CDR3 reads CASSLSLYQETQYF. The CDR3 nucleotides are TGTGCCAGCAGTTTATCTCTATACCAAGAGACCCAGTACTTC.

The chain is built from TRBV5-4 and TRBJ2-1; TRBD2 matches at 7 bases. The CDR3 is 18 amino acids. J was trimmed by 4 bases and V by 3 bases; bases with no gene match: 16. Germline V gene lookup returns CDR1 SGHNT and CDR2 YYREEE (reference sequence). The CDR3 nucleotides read TGTGCCAGCAGCTCAGGAATAGGTGGGGCTAGCGGATACAATGAGCAGTTCTTC. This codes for CASSSGIGGASGYNEQFF. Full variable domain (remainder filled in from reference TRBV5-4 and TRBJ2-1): ETGVTQSPTHLIKTRGQQVTLRCSSQSGHNTVSWYQQALGQGPQFIFQYYREEENGRGNFPPRFSGLQFPNYSSELNVNALELDDSALYLCASSSGIGGASGYNEQFFGPGTRLTVL.

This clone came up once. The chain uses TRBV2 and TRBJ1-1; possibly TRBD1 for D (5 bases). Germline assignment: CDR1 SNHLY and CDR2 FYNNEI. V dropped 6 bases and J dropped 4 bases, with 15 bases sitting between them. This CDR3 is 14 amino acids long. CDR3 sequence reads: CASRGTRVGTEAFF. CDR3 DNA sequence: TGTGCCAGCAGGGGGACTAGGGTGGGCACTGAAGCTTTCTTT.

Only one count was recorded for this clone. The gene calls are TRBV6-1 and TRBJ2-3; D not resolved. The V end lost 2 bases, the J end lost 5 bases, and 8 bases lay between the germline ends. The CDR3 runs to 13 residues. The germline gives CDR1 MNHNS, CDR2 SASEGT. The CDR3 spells CASSEIERDTQYF. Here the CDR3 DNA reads TGTGCCAGCAGTGAAATCGAGCGAGATACGCAGTATTTT.

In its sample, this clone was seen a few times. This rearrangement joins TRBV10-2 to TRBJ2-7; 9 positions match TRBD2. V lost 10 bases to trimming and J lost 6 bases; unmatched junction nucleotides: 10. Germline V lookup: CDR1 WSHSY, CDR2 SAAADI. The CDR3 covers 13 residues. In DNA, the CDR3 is TGCGCCATCTTAGCGGGAGAAGGGCTCGAGCAGTACTTC. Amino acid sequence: CAILAGEGLEQYF.

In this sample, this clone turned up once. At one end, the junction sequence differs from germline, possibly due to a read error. CDR3: CAGSRYEQYF. The DNA of the CDR3 is TGTGCCGGCAGCCGCTACGAGCAGTACTTC. This sequence joins TRBV28 and TRBJ2-7; the D is unclear. Germline CDR1 is MDHEN and CDR2 is SYDVKM. The CDR3 totals 10 residues.

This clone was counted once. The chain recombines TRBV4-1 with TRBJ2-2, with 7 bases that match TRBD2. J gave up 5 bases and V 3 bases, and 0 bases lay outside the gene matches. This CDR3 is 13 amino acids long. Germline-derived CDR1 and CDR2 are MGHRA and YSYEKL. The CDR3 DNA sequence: TGCGCCAGCAGCCAGGGGGGGACCGGGGAGCTGTTTTTT. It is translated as CASSQGGTGELFF.

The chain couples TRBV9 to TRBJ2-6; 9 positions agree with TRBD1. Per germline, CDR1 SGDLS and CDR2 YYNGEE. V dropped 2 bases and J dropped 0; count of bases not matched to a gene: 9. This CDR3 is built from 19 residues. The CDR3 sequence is CASSVPRMDRGSGANVLTF. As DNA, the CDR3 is TGTGCCAGCAGCGTTCCGCGGATGGACAGGGGCTCTGGGGCCAACGTCCTGACTTTC.

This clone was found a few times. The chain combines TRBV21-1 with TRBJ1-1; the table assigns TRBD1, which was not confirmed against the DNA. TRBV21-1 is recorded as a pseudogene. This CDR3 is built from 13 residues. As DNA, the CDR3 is TGTGCCAGCAGCCGAAGGGGTAGGACTGAAGCTTTCTTT. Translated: CASSRRGRTEAFF.

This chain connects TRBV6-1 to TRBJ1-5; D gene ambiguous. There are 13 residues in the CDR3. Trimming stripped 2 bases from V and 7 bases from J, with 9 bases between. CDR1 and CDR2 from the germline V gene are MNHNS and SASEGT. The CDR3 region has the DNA TGTGCCAGCAGTGAACTTGTTGGACAGCCCCAGCATTTT. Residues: CASSELVGQPQHF.